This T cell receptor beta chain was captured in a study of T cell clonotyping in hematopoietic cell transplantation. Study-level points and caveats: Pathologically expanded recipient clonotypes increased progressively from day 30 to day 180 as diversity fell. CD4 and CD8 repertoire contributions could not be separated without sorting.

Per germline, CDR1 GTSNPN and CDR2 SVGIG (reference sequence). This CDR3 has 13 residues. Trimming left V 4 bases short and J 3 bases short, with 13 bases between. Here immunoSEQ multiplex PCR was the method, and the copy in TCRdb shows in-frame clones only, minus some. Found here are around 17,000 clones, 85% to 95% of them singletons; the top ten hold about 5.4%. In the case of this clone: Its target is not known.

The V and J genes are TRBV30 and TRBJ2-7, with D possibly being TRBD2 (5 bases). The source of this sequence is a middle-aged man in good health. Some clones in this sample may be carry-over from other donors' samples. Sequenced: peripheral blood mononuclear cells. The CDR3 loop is CAWNRADFYEQYF. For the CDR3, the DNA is TGTGCCTGGAATCGAGCGGACTTCTACGAGCAGTACTTC.